This paragraph covers one T cell receptor beta chain sequence. Germline CDR1 and CDR2: LGHNA and YSLEER. CDR3 length: 15 amino acids. V was clipped by 4 bases and J by 2 bases; unmatched bases: 4. Generated by immunoSEQ multiplex PCR, the TCRdb table keeps only in-frame clones and is missing some. The data hold approximately 50,000 clones, with 86% observed a single time. Time point meaning: pretreatment peripheral blood. The patients had locally advanced or metastatic urothelial carcinoma. This sample is part of a study of PD-L1 blockade in urothelial cancer. Sequencing was performed on PBMCs, taken around atezolizumab (anti-PD-L1) treatment. The source is a man between 60 and 75 years old with urothelial cancer. The chain carries TRBV4-3 and TRBJ2-2; 7 bases map to TRBD1. The CDR3: CASSLGGANTGELFF. The CDR3 DNA reads as TGCGCCAGCAGCCTAGGGGGCGCTAACACCGGGGAGCTGTTTTTT.